This T cell receptor (beta chain) comes out of a study of blood T cell repertoires in COVID-19. Turning to the study itself: Samples taken during acute and convalescent COVID-19 were collected in the United States, Italy and Spain. T cells, B-cell-depleted T cells, or PBMCs provided the cDNA or gDNA that served as material.

Original analysis: Cell counts per sample came from amplifying reference gene primers. Sequenced by immunoSEQ multiplex PCR; TCRdb stores in-frame clones only, minus some. The V and J calls and clone size were taken over from that table, and D and trimming were inferred from the DNA. The table lists more than 20,000 clones, approximately 87% of them singletons, with approximately 7.6% in the top ten. The V and J ends lost 4 bases and 8 bases, in that order; junction bases with no gene match: 7. This CDR3 is 14 amino acids long. The V gene's germline CDR1 is MGHRA and CDR2 YSYEKL. This sequence joins TRBV4-1 and TRBJ1-4, with 7 positions matching TRBD1. The sequencing sample was made of peripheral blood. The clonotype comes from a human donor in a cohort sampled during active COVID-19. The CDR3 is CASSPDREDEKLFF. The CDR3, as DNA: TGCGCCAGCAGCCCTGACAGGGAGGACGAAAAACTGTTTTTT.